The rows below give T cell receptor beta chains drawn from one sample of a study of technical replicates of blood from several donors. Assay: immunoSEQ multiplex PCR; the TCRdb copy retains only in-frame clones and omits some. The repertoire has more than 55,000 clones, roughly 92% of them found once; the top ten carry roughly 5%. The sample consisted of PBMCs. The receptors were gathered from a human donor in good health. Some clones in this sample may be carry-over from other donors' samples. CDR3s include the opening cysteine and the closing phenylalanine or tryptophan. Expanded clones are given a class, and other clones once, few, many or no size at all.

NA,TRBJ1-3,TRBV19,CASSMAGYSGNTIYF
NA,TRBJ2-3,TRBV10-2,CASNTGGLYKADTQYF
NA,TRBJ2-7,TRBV27,CASSFRGGPGEQYF
NA,TRBJ2-7,TRBV7-8,CASSRAYEQYF
NA,TRBJ2-5,TRBV13,CASSLAVQETQYF
once,TRBJ2-5,TRBV2,CASRGGTGRQETQYF
NA,TRBJ2-7,TRBV4-1,CASSQDSSGRAYEQYF
NA,TRBJ1-4,TRBV2,CASSEEGRPNEKLFF
once,TRBJ1-1,TRBV7-9,CASRKDRGHPEAFF
NA,TRBJ1-2,TRBV2,CASSEEGYYGYTF